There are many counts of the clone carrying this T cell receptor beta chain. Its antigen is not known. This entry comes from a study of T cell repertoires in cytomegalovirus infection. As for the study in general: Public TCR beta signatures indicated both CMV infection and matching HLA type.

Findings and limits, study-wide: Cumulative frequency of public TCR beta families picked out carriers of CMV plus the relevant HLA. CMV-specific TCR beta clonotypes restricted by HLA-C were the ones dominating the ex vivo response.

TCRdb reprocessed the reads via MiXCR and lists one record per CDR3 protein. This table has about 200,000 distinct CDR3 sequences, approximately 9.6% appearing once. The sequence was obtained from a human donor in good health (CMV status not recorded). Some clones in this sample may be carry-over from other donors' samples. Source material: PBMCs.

The chain's CDR3 is CATSISRNTEAFF. In DNA form, the CDR3 reads TGTGCCACTTCTATCTCCAGGAACACTGAAGCTTTCTTT. The V gene is TRBV6-1, the J gene TRBJ1-1; no reliable D call. Per the germline V gene, CDR1 is MNHNS and CDR2 is SASEGT. V was cut by 10 bases and J by 1 base, with 13 bases left in between. The CDR3 runs to 13 residues.